This T cell receptor beta chain was sequenced for a study of T-cell reconstitution after alpha-beta-depleted transplantation in children. This sample's TCRbeta library carried unique molecular identifier barcodes. TCRdb reanalysed the PCR reads using MiXCR and keeps one entry per CDR3 protein. The table includes approximately 500,000 distinct CDR3 sequences, over 9.5% detected once. Study results and caveats: T-cell counts and diversity were attributed mostly to newly produced T cells one year after transplant. At around two months after transplant, the alpha-beta T cells were reportedly derived from several hundred expanded clones that came from non-depleted graft cells.

This CDR3 is built from 14 residues. Germline V lookup: CDR1 DFQATT, CDR2 SNEGSKA (reference sequence). Trimming shortened V by 2 bases and J by 1 base, and 12 bases separated the two germline ends. There are many counts of this clonotype. Its target is not known. This chain connects TRBV20-1 to TRBJ2-7; D possibly matches TRBD1 or TRBD2 (5 bases each). This clonotype was sampled from a child aged 2 to 10 with inherited bone marrow failure, due to receive a stem cell transplant. Sequencing used PBMCs, obtained before TCRalphabeta/CD19-depleted stem cell transplant. The CDR3 DNA reads TGCAGTGCTAGACCCGGGACGGATTCCTACGAGCAGTACTTC. Translation gives CSARPGTDSYEQYF.